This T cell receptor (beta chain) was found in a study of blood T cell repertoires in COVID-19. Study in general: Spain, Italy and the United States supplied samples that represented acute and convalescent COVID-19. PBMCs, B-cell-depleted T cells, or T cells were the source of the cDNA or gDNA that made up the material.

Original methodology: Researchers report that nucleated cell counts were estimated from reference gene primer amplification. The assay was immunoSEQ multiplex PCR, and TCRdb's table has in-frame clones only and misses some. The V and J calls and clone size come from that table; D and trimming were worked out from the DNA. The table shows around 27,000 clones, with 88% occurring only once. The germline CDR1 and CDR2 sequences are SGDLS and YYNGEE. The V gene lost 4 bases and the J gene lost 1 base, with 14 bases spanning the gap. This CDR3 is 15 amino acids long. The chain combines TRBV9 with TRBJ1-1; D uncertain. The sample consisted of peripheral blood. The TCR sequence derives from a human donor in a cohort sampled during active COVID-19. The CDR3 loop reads CASSTVPDQNTEAFF. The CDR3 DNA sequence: TGTGCCAGCAGCACCGTACCAGATCAGAACACTGAAGCTTTCTTT. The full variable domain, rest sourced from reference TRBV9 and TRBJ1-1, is DSGVTQTPKHLITATGQRVTLRCSPRSGDLSVYWYQQSLDQGLQFLIQYYNGEERAKGNILERFSAQQFPDLHSELNLSSLELGDSALYFCASSTVPDQNTEAFFGQGTRLTVV.